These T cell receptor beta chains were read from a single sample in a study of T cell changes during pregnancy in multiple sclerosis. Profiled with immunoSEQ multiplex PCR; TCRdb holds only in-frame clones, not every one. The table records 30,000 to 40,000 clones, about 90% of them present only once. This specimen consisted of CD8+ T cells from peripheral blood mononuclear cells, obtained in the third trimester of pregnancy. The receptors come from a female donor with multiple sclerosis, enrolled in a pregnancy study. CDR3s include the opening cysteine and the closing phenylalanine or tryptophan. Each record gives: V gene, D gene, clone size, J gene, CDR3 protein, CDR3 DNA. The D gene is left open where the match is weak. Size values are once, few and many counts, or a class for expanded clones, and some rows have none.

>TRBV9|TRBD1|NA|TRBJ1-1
CASSATQTGTGVVNTEAFF
TGTGCCAGCAGCGCGACCCAGACCGGGACAGGGGTTGTGAACACTGAAGCTTTCTTT
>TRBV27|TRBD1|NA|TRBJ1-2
CASWTGEGYTF
TGTGCCAGTTGGACAGGGGAAGGCTACACCTTC
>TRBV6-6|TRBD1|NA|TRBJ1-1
CASSWDRMNTEAFF
TGTGCCAGCAGTTGGGACAGGATGAACACTGAAGCTTTCTTT
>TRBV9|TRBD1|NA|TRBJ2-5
CASSVAGQIQETQYF
TGTGCCAGCAGCGTAGCGGGACAGATCCAAGAGACCCAGTACTTC
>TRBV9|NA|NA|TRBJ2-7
CASSVSGSTPYEQYF
TGTGCCAGCAGCGTATCGGGATCGACGCCCTACGAGCAGTACTTC
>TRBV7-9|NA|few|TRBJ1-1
CASSLGLTEAFF
TGTGCCAGCAGTTTGGGGCTCACTGAAGCTTTCTTT
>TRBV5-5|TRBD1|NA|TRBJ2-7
CASSWTGEEQYF
TGTGCCAGCAGTTGGACAGGCGAGGAGCAGTACTTC
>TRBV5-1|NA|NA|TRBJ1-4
CASSDWDNAANEKLFF
TGCGCCAGCAGCGACTGGGACAATGCGGCTAATGAAAAACTGTTTTTT
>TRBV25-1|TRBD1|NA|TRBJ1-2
CASSEYWTGNKRGYTF
TGTGCCAGCAGTGAATATTGGACAGGGAATAAGAGAGGCTACACCTTC
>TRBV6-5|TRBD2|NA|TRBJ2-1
CASTAGGPYNEQFF
TGTGCCAGCACCGCGGGGGGGCCCTACAATGAGCAGTTCTTC
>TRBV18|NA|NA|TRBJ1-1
CASSPNGLQAFF
TGTGCCAGCTCACCCAACGGGTTACAAGCTTTCTTT
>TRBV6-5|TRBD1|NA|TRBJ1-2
CASSLTGETYGYTF
TGTGCCAGCAGTTTGACAGGGGAAACCTATGGCTACACCTTC
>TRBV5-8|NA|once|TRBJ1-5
CASSSGARNQPQHF
TGTGCCAGCAGCTCGGGAGCTCGCAATCAGCCCCAGCATTTT
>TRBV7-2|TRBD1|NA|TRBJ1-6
CASSFGTGESPLHF
TGTGCCAGCAGCTTCGGGACAGGTGAATCACCCCTCCACTTT
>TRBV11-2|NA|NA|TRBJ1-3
CASSLELTAGNTIYF
TGTGCCAGCAGCTTAGAGCTAACAGCTGGAAACACCATATATTTT
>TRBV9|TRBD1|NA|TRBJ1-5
CASSPGGASNQPQHF
TGTGCCAGCAGCCCAGGGGGCGCGAGCAATCAGCCCCAGCATTTT
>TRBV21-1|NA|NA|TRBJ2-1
CASRDSSSYNEQFF
TGTGCCAGCAGGGACAGTAGCTCCTACAATGAGCAGTTCTTC
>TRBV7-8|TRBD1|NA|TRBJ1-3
CASSSPRDRGHSGNTIYF
TGTGCCAGCAGCTCACCCCGGGACAGGGGGCACTCTGGAAACACCATATATTTT
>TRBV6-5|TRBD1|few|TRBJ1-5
CASRPDRDLHQPQHF
TGTGCCAGCAGACCGGACAGGGACTTGCATCAGCCCCAGCATTTT
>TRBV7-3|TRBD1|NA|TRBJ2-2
CASSPNQDRGRAGELFF
TGTGCCAGCAGCCCTAACCAGGACAGGGGGCGGGCCGGGGAGCTGTTTTTT
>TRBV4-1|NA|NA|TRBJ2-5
CASSQVQASGLQETQYF
TGCGCCAGCAGCCAAGTCCAGGCGTCAGGGTTGCAAGAGACCCAGTACTTC
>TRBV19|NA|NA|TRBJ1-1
CASMRITEAFF
TGTGCCAGTATGAGGATCACTGAAGCTTTCTTT
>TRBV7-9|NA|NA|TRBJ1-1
CASSRGIEAFF
TGTGCCAGCAGCCGGGGAATTGAAGCTTTCTTT
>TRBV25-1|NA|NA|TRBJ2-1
CASSESVGSGQEQFF
TGTGCCAGCAGTGAATCGGTGGGTTCCGGACAGGAGCAGTTCTTC
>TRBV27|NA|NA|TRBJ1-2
CASRDTWQDDYGYTF
TGTGCCAGCAGAGATACCTGGCAGGATGACTATGGCTACACCTTC
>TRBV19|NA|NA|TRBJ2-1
CASKERSAYNEQFF
TGTGCCAGTAAAGAGAGATCGGCCTACAATGAGCAGTTCTTC
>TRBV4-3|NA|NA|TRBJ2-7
CASSQAPGAMGEQYF
TGCGCCAGCAGCCAAGCCCCAGGGGCGATGGGCGAGCAGTACTTC
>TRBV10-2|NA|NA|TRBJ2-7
CASGSQGAYEQYF
TGCGCCAGCGGGTCACAGGGCGCCTACGAGCAGTACTTC
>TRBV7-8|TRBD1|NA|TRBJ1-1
CASSPLPAGGNTEAFF
TGTGCCAGCAGCCCCCTTCCGGCAGGGGGGAACACTGAAGCTTTCTTT
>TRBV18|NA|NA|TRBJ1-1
CASSPGGTNTEAFF
TGTGCCAGCTCACCAGGGGGGACGAACACTGAAGCTTTCTTT
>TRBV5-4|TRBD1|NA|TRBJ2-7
CASRDSQTYEQYF
TGTGCCAGTAGGGACAGTCAGACCTACGAGCAGTACTTC
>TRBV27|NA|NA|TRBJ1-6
CASTGAYNSPLHF
TGTGCTTCAACAGGAGCCTATAATTCACCCCTCCACTTT
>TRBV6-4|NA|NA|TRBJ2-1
CASSFDSGSYNEQFF
TGTGCCAGCAGTTTCGACAGTGGATCCTACAATGAGCAGTTCTTC
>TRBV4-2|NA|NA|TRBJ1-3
CASSQASGPSGNTIYF
TGTGCCAGCAGCCAAGCGTCAGGGCCCTCTGGAAACACCATATATTTT
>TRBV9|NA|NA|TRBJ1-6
CASSVGQANSPLHF
TGTGCCAGCAGCGTAGGACAGGCTAATTCACCCCTCCACTTT
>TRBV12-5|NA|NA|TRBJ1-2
CARSTAGGEGYTF
TGTGCTAGATCAACTGCGGGGGGAGAGGGCTACACCTTC
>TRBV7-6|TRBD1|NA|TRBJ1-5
CASSPRTGRNQPQHF
TGTGCCAGCAGCCCGAGGACAGGGAGAAATCAGCCCCAGCATTTT
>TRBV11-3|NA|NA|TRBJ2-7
CASSSTGEEYEQYF
TGTGCCAGCAGCTCCACAGGAGAGGAGTACGAGCAGTACTTC
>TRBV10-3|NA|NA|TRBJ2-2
CAIRHPGVGTGELFF
TGTGCCATCAGACATCCAGGGGTTGGCACCGGGGAGCTGTTTTTT
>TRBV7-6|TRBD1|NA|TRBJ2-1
CASSLSDRGAYNEQFF
TGTGCCAGCAGCTTGTCAGACAGGGGTGCCTACAATGAGCAGTTCTTC
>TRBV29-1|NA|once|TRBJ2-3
CSAIDRFTDTQYF
TGCAGCGCCATAGACAGGTTCACAGATACGCAGTATTTT
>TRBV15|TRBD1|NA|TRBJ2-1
CATTTGDSYNEQFF
TGTGCCACCACGACAGGGGATTCCTACAATGAGCAGTTCTTC
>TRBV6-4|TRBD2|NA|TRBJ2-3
CASSDSGSGGVDTQYF
TGTGCCAGCAGTGACAGCGGTAGCGGGGGGGTGGATACGCAGTATTTT
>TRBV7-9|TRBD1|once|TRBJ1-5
CASSSGQGLSFSNQPQHF
TGTGCCAGCAGCTCCGGACAGGGGCTCTCTTTTAGCAATCAGCCCCAGCATTTT
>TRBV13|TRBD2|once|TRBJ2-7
CASSLVRGGTLRGQYF
TGTGCCAGCAGCTTAGTTCGGGGGGGTACCTTACGAGGGCAGTACTTC
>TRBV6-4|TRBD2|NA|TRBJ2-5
CASSETSGGIETQYF
TGTGCCAGCAGTGAGACTAGCGGGGGTATCGAGACCCAGTACTTC
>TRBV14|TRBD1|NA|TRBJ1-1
CASSQDGAGGAETEAFF
TGTGCCAGCAGCCAAGATGGGGCAGGGGGCGCAGAGACTGAAGCTTTCTTT
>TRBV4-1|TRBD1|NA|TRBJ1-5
CASSPRDRAKEPQHF
TGCGCCAGCAGCCCCCGGGACAGGGCTAAGGAGCCCCAGCATTTT
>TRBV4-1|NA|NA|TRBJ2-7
CASSQVNSMYEQYF
TGCGCCAGCAGCCAAGTGAACAGCATGTACGAGCAGTACTTC
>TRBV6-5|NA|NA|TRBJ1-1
CASSYRRNVEAFF
TGTGCCAGCAGTTACCGGAGGAACGTTGAAGCTTTCTTT